This T cell receptor beta chain was recovered during a study of T cells in Graves' hyperthyroidism and ophthalmopathy. Overall study context: Before treatment of any kind, peripheral blood was taken at initial diagnosis. Overall study results and limits: Blood shared most expanded thyroid clonotypes above 0.001. Ophthalmopathy was told apart from stable hyperthyroidism by a 13 V-J model.

Amplified TCR beta CDR3 regions came from RNA transcripts. RT-PCR in the first round (using the HTBI primer set) targeted the TCR CDR3. TCRdb called the multiplex PCR reads again in MiXCR, with one record for every CDR3 protein. This sample has about 400,000 distinct CDR3 sequences, with just under 15% found just once. This clonotype was seen ten or more times. The antigen remains unidentified. Hyperthyroidism, newly diagnosed and lasting under 2 months, affected patients aged 18 to 65. The origin of this receptor is a woman in her 30s with Graves' hyperthyroidism. What was sequenced was blood.

The CDR3 nucleotides read TGTGCCAGCAGTCTGGGGACGGGCCATCAGCCCCAGCATTTT. Residues: CASSLGTGHQPQHF. The chain has TRBV7-9 and TRBJ1-5; perhaps TRBD1 as D (5 bases). CDR1 and CDR2 (germline): SEHNR, FQNEAQ (reference sequence). This CDR3 contains 14 residues. V was pared by 6 bases and J by 5 bases, with 14 bases between. Drawing the rest from reference TRBV7-9 and TRBJ1-5, the complete variable domain is DTGVSQNPRHKITKRGQNVTFRCDPISEHNRLYWYRQTLGQGPEFLTYFQNEAQLEKSRLLSDRFSAERPKGSFSTLEIQRTEQGDSAMYLCASSLGTGHQPQHFGDGTRLSIL.